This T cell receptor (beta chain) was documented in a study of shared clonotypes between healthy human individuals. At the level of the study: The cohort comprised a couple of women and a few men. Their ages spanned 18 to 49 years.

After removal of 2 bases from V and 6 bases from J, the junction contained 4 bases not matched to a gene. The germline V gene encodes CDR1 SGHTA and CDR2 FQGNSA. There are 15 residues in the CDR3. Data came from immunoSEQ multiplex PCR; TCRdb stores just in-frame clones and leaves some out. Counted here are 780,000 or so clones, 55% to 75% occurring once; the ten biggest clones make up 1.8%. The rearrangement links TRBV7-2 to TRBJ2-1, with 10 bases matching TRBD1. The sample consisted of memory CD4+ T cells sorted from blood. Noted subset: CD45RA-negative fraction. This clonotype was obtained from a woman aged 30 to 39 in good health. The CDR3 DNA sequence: TGTGCCAGCAGCTTACGGACAGGGGGTTTCAATGAGCAGTTCTTC. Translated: CASSLRTGGFNEQFF.